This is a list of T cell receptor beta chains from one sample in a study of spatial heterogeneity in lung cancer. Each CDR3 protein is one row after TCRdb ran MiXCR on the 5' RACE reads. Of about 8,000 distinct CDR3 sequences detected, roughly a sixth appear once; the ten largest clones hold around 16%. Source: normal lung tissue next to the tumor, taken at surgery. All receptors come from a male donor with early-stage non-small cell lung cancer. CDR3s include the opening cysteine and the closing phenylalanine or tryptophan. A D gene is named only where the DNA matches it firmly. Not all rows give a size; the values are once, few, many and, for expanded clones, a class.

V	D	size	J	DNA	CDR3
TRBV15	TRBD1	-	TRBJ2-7	TGTGCCACCAGGAGCCCCACGGGACAGCTCTACGAGCAGTACTTC	CATRSPTGQLYEQYF
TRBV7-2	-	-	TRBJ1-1	TGTGCCAGCAGCCCGCGGACGGCGAACACTGAAGCTTTCTTT	CASSPRTANTEAFF
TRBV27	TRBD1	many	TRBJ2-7	TGTGCCAGCAGCCGAGGGGGACAGAGCTACGAGCAGTACTTC	CASSRGGQSYEQYF
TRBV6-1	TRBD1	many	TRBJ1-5	TGTGCCAGCGGGTGGACAGGTGATAGCAATCAGCCCCAGCATTTT	CASGWTGDSNQPQHF
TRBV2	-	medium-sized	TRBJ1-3	TGTGCCAGAAGTACAGGGAACTCTGGAAACACCATATATTTT	CARSTGNSGNTIYF
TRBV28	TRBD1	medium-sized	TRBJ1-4	TGTGCCAGCAGTCAGACAGGGGCGGACGAAAAACTGTTTTTT	CASSQTGADEKLFF
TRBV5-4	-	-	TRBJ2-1	TGTGCCAGCAGCTTAAACGGGAGAACCTACAATGAGCAGTTCTTC	CASSLNGRTYNEQFF
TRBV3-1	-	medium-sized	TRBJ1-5	TGTGCCAGCAGCCCCGGGCGAGGCGGGAATCAGCCCCAGCATTTT	CASSPGRGGNQPQHF
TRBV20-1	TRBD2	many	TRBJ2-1	TGCAGTGCTAGAGGAATACTAGCGGGATACAATGAGCAGTTCTTC	CSARGILAGYNEQFF
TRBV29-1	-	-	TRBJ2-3	TGCAGCGTTGAGGGCAGGGGACGGTGGGATACGCAGTATTTT	CSVEGRGRWDTQYF
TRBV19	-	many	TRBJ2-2	TGTGCCAGTAGTATAGATCTGTCACGTTCCGGGGAGCTGTTTTTT	CASSIDLSRSGELFF
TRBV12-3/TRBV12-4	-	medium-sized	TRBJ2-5	TGTGCCAGCAGTTTGAATGCGGGGAAAACGGGGTCTTCCCGAAAAGAGACCCAGTACTTC	CASSLNAGKTGSSRKETQYF
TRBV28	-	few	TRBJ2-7	TGTGCCAGCCTCACTAAAGGCTACGAGCAGTACTTC	CASLTKGYEQYF
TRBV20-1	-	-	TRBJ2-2	TGCAGTGCTAGAGATCCGGGCAGGGCGGCAACGAACACCGGGGAGCTGTTTTTT	CSARDPGRAATNTGELFF
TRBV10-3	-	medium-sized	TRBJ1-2	TGTGCCATCAGTGCCCGGACAGAGGACTATGGCTACACCTTC	CAISARTEDYGYTF
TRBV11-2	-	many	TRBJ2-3	TGTGCCAGCAGCTTAGAGTCGGGAACAGATACGCAGTATTTT	CASSLESGTDTQYF
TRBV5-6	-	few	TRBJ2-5	TGTGCCAGCAGCTTGGCAGGCTGGGCGGTGGAGACCCAGTACTTC	CASSLAGWAVETQYF
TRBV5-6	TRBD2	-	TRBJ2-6	TGTGCCAGCAGCTTGGGGGCCGGGAGGATGGCCAACGTCCTGACTTTC	CASSLGAGRMANVLTF
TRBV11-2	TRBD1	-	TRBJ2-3	TGTGCCAGCAGCGAGGGGGCGCGGACCCAAAGCACAGATACGCAGTATTTT	CASSEGARTQSTDTQYF
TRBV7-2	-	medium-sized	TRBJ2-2	TGTGCCAGCAGCTTGGGGCTGACTAGTTTGGACACCGGGGAGCTGTTTTTT	CASSLGLTSLDTGELFF
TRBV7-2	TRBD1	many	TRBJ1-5	TGTGCCAGCAGCCAGACAGGGGTCGGTCAGCCCCAGCATTTT	CASSQTGVGQPQHF
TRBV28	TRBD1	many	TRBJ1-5	TGTGCCAGCGTGAGACAGGGACGGGAACAGCCCCAGCATTTT	CASVRQGREQPQHF
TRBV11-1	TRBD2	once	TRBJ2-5	TGTGCCAGCAGCAAGACGACTAGCGGGATTACGGAGACCCAGTACTTC	CASSKTTSGITETQYF
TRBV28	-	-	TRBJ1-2	TGTGCCAGCAGTTTAGGGAACTATGGCTACACCTTC	CASSLGNYGYTF
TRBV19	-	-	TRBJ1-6	TGTGCCAGTAGTCCCCGGGGAGGAAATTCACCCCTCCACTTT	CASSPRGGNSPLHF
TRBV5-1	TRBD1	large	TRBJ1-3	TGCGCCAGCAGTCCGGGACAGGGAGACGGAAACACCATATATTTT	CASSPGQGDGNTIYF
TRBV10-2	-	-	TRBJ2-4	TGCGCCAGCAGTGAGTCGCCACAAAACATTCAGTACTTC	CASSESPQNIQYF
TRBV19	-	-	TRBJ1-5	TGTGCCAGTAGTATAGCCTTTTCCAGCAATCAGCCCCAGCATTTT	CASSIAFSSNQPQHF
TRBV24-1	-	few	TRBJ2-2	TGTGCCACCAGTGATTATGGGGTCGGAAACACCGGGGAGCTGTTTTTT	CATSDYGVGNTGELFF
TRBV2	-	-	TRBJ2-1	TGTGCCAGCAGTGGGGGGATGCAGAACAATGAGCAGTTCTTC	CASSGGMQNNEQFF
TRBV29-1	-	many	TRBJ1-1	TGCAGCTTCCAGACGTTGAACACTGAAGCTTTCTTT	CSFQTLNTEAFF
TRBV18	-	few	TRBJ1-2	TGTGCCAGCTCACCATCCCCGGGGAATCACTATGGCTACACCTTC	CASSPSPGNHYGYTF
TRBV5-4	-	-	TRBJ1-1	TGTGCCAGCGGGCGTGGGACTGAAGCTTTCTTT	CASGRGTEAFF
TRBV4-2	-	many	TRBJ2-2	TGTGCCAGCAGTCGGACCTGGAATGAGAACACCGGGGAGCTGTTTTTT	CASSRTWNENTGELFF
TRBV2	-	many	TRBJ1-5	TGTGCCAGCAGTAGACCAAAAGGAGACCAGCCCCAGCATTTT	CASSRPKGDQPQHF
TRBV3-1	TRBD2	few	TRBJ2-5	TGTGCCAGCAGCCCCCTAGCGGGGTGGACCCAGTACTTC	CASSPLAGWTQYF
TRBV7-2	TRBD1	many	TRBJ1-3	TGTGCCAGCAGCCTCCGGGACAGGGGCCGGACCAACTCTGGAAACACCATATATTTT	CASSLRDRGRTNSGNTIYF
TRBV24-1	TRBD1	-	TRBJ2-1	TGTGCCACCAGTGCCCGAGAGGGACAGAAGAACAATGAGCAGTTCTTC	CATSAREGQKNNEQFF
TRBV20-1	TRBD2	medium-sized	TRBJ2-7	TGCAGTGCTATATCTGGACTAGTCCCCTACGAGCAGTACTTC	CSAISGLVPYEQYF
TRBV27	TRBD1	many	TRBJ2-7	TGTGCCAGCAGTCCCGGACAGGGGGTGTACGAGCAGTACTTC	CASSPGQGVYEQYF
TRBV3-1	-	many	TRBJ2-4	TGTGCCAGCAGCCAAGGATCTGGGTCCAAAAACATTCAGTACTTC	CASSQGSGSKNIQYF
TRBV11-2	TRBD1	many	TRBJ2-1	TGTGCCAGCAGCCTTGGGACAGTTGGCCGTATGCAGCAGTTCTTC	CASSLGTVGRMQQFF
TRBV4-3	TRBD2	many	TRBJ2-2	TGCGCCAGCAGCCAGTCTAGCGGGGGGATCAACACCGGGGAGCTGTTTTTT	CASSQSSGGINTGELFF
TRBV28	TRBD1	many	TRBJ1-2	TGTGCCAGCAGCTCAGTCGGACAGGACTATGGCTACACCTTC	CASSSVGQDYGYTF
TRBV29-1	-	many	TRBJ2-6	TGCAGCGTTGGCGCCAGCTCTGGGGCCAACGTCCTGACTTTC	CSVGASSGANVLTF
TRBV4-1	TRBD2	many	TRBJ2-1	TGCGCCAGCAGCCGATTACTGAGTAGCGGGACCTACAATGAGCAGTTCTTC	CASSRLLSSGTYNEQFF
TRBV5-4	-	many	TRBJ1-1	TGTGCCAGCAGCTTGTTGAACACTGAAGCTTTCTTT	CASSLLNTEAFF